This TCR beta chain was sequenced for a study of control samples from healthy donors and cancer patients. This clone has just one count. The repertoire was sequenced with immunoSEQ multiplex PCR; TCRdb's copy has only in-frame clones and lacks some. The top ten hold approximately 12% of the sample, which has about 160,000 clones, roughly 89% seen once. The CDR3 totals 15 residues. The V and J ends lost 4 bases and 0 bases, in that order; junction bases with no gene match: 7. The germline gives CDR1 SGHRS, CDR2 YFSETQ. Sequenced sample: blood. This TCR was sampled from a man aged 25-45 years in good health. This chain links TRBV5-1 with TRBJ2-7; TRBD1 matches 7 bases. CDR3 loop: CASSRGQPSSYEQYF. The CDR3 nucleotides are TGCGCCAGCAGCAGGGGACAGCCGAGCTCCTACGAGCAGTACTTC.